This T cell receptor (beta chain) derives from a study of CD8 T cells in ankylosing spondylitis. Comments on this clonotype: The target antigen is unknown.

Study-level results: Significantly higher representation of disease-linked clones was reported for matched ankylosing spondylitis synovial fluid. Clones linked to disease, bearing a CD8+ phenotype, were relatively rare in peripheral blood. Seemingly characteristic of ankylosing spondylitis blood was a TCR beta motif consisting of several highly homologous variants.

TCRdb ran MiXCR on the 5' RACE reads and lists one entry per CDR3 protein. The repertoire holds around 770,000 distinct CDR3 sequences, with 12% as singletons. The CDR3 sequence is 13 residues long. Germline CDR1 is GTSNPN and CDR2 is SVGIG (reference sequence). Trimming left V 1 base short and J 1 base short, with 7 bases between. Sequenced material: blood, either unsorted or a sorted T cell fraction (not recorded which). The clonotype comes from a male donor with ankylosing spondylitis. The genes are TRBV30 and TRBJ2-5, with D possibly being TRBD2 (6 bases). CDR3 sequence (DNA): TGTGCCTGGAGTGCGGGACTCCAAGAGACCCAGTACTTC. Amino acid sequence: CAWSAGLQETQYF.